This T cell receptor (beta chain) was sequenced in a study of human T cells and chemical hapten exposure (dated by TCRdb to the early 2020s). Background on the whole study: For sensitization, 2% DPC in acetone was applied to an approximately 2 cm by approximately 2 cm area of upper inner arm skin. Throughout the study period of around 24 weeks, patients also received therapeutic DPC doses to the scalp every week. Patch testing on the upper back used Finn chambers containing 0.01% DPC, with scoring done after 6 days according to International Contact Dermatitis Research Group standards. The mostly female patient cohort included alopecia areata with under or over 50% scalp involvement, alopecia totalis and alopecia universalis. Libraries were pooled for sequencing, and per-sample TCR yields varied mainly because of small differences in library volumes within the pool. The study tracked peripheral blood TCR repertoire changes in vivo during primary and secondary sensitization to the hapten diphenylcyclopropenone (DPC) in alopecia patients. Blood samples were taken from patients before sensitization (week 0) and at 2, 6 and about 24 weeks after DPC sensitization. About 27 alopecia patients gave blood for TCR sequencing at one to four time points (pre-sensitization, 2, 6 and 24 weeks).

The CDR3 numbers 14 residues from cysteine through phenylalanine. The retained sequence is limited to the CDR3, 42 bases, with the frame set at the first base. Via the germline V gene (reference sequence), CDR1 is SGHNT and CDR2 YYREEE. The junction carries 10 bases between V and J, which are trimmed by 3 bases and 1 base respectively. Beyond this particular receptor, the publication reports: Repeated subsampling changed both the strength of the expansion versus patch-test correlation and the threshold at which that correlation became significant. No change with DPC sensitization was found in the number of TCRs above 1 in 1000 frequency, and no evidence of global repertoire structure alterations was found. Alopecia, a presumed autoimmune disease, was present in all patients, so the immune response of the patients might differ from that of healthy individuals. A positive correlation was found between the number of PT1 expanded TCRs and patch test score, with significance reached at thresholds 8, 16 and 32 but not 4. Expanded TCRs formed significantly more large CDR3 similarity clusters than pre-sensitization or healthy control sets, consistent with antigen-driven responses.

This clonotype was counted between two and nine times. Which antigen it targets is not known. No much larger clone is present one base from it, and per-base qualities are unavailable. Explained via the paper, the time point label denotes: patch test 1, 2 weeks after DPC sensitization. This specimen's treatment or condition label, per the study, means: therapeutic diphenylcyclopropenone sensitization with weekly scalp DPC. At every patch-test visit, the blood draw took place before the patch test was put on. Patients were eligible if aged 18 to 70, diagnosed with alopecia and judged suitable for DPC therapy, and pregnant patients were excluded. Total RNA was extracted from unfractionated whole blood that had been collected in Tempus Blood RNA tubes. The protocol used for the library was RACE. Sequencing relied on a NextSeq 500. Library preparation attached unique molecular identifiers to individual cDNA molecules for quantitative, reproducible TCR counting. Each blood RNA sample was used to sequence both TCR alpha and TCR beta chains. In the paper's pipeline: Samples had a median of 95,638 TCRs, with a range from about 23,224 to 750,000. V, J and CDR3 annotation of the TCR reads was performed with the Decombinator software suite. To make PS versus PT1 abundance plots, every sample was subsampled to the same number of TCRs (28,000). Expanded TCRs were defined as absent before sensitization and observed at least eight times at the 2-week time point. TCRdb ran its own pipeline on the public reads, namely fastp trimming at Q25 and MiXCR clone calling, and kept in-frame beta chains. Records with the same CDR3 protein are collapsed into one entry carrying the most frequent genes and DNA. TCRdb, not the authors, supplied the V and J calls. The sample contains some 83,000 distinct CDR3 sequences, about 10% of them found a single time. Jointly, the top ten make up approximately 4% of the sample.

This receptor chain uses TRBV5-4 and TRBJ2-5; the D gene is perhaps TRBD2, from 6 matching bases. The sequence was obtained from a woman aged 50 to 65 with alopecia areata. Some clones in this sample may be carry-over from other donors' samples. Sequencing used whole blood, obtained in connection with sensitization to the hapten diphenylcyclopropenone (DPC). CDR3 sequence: CASSSGGIQETQYF. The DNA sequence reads TGTGCCAGCAGCTCTGGGGGGATCCAAGAGACCCAGTACTTC.